The rows below give T cell receptor beta chains drawn from one sample of a study of cytomegalovirus exposure and HLA in healthy donors. TCRdb keeps only in-frame clones here, not all; method: immunoSEQ multiplex PCR. This table has approximately 180,000 clones, about 84% appearing once. Sample: PBMCs. The receptors come from a woman aged 18-35 years in good health and CMV-seronegative. Each CDR3 is given with its conserved first and last residue. The order of the fields is V gene, clone size, J gene, D gene, CDR3 protein, CDR3 DNA. A D gene is named only where the DNA matches it firmly. Expanded clones are given a class, and other clones once, few, many or no size at all.

TRBV7-8	once	TRBJ2-7	TRBD2	CASGKREQAYEQYF	TGTGCCAGCGGAAAGCGGGAGCAGGCCTACGAGCAGTACTTC
TRBV7-2	NA	TRBJ1-5	NA	CASSHQDGRGNQPQHF	TGTGCCAGCAGCCATCAGGACGGCAGGGGAAATCAGCCCCAGCATTTT
TRBV27	once	TRBJ1-4	TRBD1	CASSLEPGGWEKLFF	TGTGCCAGCAGTCTCGAACCAGGGGGCTGGGAAAAACTGTTTTTT
TRBV5-4	NA	TRBJ2-7	NA	CASSNIHGLDPYEQYF	TGTGCCAGCAGTAATATCCATGGTCTAGATCCCTACGAGCAGTACTTC
TRBV5-1	NA	TRBJ2-3	NA	CASTSEGARTDTQYF	TGCGCCAGCACCTCGGAGGGGGCCCGCACAGATACGCAGTATTTT
TRBV18	NA	TRBJ1-1	TRBD1	CASSPFQGEATEAFF	TGTGCCAGCTCACCGTTTCAGGGGGAAGCGACTGAAGCTTTCTTT
TRBV6-1	NA	TRBJ1-5	NA	CASGQPQHF	TGTGCCTCAGGTCAGCCCCAGCATTTT
TRBV11-3	few	TRBJ2-7	NA	CASSQDSSYEQYF	TGTGCCAGCAGCCAGGACAGCTCCTACGAGCAGTACTTC
TRBV9	NA	TRBJ2-1	TRBD1	CASSAPLRTGLNNEQFF	TGTGCCAGCAGCGCACCACTAAGGACAGGGCTTAACAATGAGCAGTTCTTC
TRBV4-1	NA	TRBJ2-7	TRBD2	CASSQVVAGAYEQYF	TGCGCCAGCAGCCAAGTGGTAGCGGGGGCCTACGAGCAGTACTTC
TRBV14	NA	TRBJ2-1	NA	CASGGAPSSYNEQFF	TGTGCCAGCGGAGGGGCCCCGAGCTCCTACAATGAGCAGTTCTTC
TRBV30	NA	TRBJ2-3	NA	CAWSPFNWPADTQYF	TGTGCCTGGAGTCCCTTTAATTGGCCCGCAGATACGCAGTATTTT
TRBV30	NA	TRBJ1-2	NA	CASATRANYGYTF	TGTGCCAGCGCCACACGAGCTAACTATGGCTACACCTTC
TRBV6-1	NA	TRBJ2-7	TRBD1	CASRAGTGASYEQYF	TGTGCCAGCAGGGCCGGGACAGGGGCCTCCTACGAGCAGTACTTC
TRBV7-3	few	TRBJ1-5	NA	CASSLTLNQPQHF	TGTGCCAGCAGCCTAACCTTAAATCAGCCCCAGCATTTT
TRBV25-1	NA	TRBJ1-2	NA	CASSEYLGDYGYTF	TGTGCCAGCAGTGAATATCTAGGGGACTATGGCTACACCTTC
TRBV7-9	NA	TRBJ2-5	NA	CASSSEKTQYF	TGTGCCAGCAGCTCGGAGAAGACCCAGTACTTC
TRBV2	NA	TRBJ2-5	NA	CASSELEETQYF	TGTGCCAGCAGTGAGTTAGAAGAGACCCAGTACTTC
TRBV5-1	NA	TRBJ2-2	NA	CASSPQKPTGELFF	TGCGCCAGCAGCCCACAAAAACCCACCGGGGAGCTGTTTTTT
TRBV19	NA	TRBJ1-2	NA	CASSSGRYGYTF	TGTGCCAGTTCGTCTGGGCGCTATGGCTACACCTTC
TRBV19	NA	TRBJ1-5	NA	CASSTVPVMSYSNQPQHF	TGTGCCAGTAGCACAGTACCCGTGATGAGCTATAGCAATCAGCCCCAGCATTTT
TRBV5-1	NA	TRBJ2-1	NA	CASSLGGEDEQFF	TGCGCCAGCAGCTTGGGGGGAGAAGATGAGCAGTTCTTC
TRBV5-4	NA	TRBJ2-1	NA	CASSKLQGLDEQFF	TGTGCCAGCAGCAAGTTACAGGGTCTCGATGAGCAGTTCTTC
TRBV5-1	NA	TRBJ1-2	NA	CASSLGQVDYGYTF	TGCGCCAGCAGCTTGGGACAGGTGGACTATGGCTACACCTTC
TRBV5-1	NA	TRBJ2-1	TRBD2	CASTGLAGSISSYNEQFF	TGCGCCAGCACAGGACTAGCGGGATCCATAAGCTCCTACAATGAGCAGTTCTTC
TRBV2	NA	TRBJ2-7	TRBD1	CASSVVGLGQGRQYF	TGTGCCAGCAGTGTGGTCGGCCTCGGACAGGGGCGGCAGTACTTC
TRBV9	once	TRBJ1-1	NA	CASSEQLQGPSSWAFF	TGTGCCAGCAGCGAACAACTCCAGGGCCCGAGTTCTTGGGCTTTCTTT
TRBV5-5	NA	TRBJ1-2	TRBD1	CASSSDRARANYGYTF	TGTGCCAGCAGCTCAGACAGGGCCAGAGCTAACTATGGCTACACCTTC
TRBV5-6	NA	TRBJ1-2	TRBD1	CASSKGQGRVNYGYTF	TGTGCCAGCAGCAAGGGACAGGGGAGGGTTAACTATGGCTACACCTTC
TRBV2	NA	TRBJ1-4	NA	CASSEAVRAEKLFF	TGTGCCAGCAGTGAGGCGGTGAGGGCTGAAAAACTGTTTTTT
TRBV4-1	NA	TRBJ2-7	NA	CASSHALGRARGSEQYF	TGCGCCAGCAGCCACGCCTTAGGTCGCGCCAGGGGTTCCGAGCAGTACTTC
TRBV28	NA	TRBJ2-2	NA	CASTSTGELFF	TGTGCCAGCACCTCCACCGGGGAGCTGTTTTTT
TRBV19	NA	TRBJ1-2	NA	CASSLGKNYGYTF	TGTGCCAGTAGTCTCGGGAAGAACTATGGCTACACCTTC
TRBV5-1	NA	TRBJ1-2	TRBD1	CASSLEGTGGYGYTF	TGCGCCAGCAGCTTGGAAGGGACAGGGGGCTATGGCTACACCTTC
TRBV15	NA	TRBJ2-3	NA	CATGRGAHTDTQYF	TGTGCCACCGGGAGGGGGGCACACACAGATACGCAGTATTTT
TRBV6-5	NA	TRBJ2-1	NA	CASYGGGYNEQFF	TGTGCCTCGTACGGCGGCGGATACAATGAGCAGTTCTTC
TRBV7-9	NA	TRBJ1-3	NA	CASSLQGPGNTIYF	TGTGCCAGCAGCTTACAGGGTCCCGGAAACACCATATATTTT
TRBV11-2	NA	TRBJ2-1	TRBD1	CASSLGGQAYNEQFF	TGTGCCAGCAGCTTAGGGGGACAGGCTTACAATGAGCAGTTCTTC
TRBV6-4	NA	TRBJ2-3	TRBD2	CASGWTSDFRTQYF	TGTGCCAGCGGCTGGACTAGCGACTTTAGGACGCAGTATTTT
TRBV28	NA	TRBJ2-1	TRBD1	CASRGGGRNEQFF	TGTGCCAGCAGAGGGGGCGGTCGCAATGAGCAGTTCTTC
TRBV5-6	NA	TRBJ2-3	NA	CASSSFGWRGTQYF	TGTGCCAGCAGCTCCTTTGGCTGGAGGGGTACGCAGTATTTT
TRBV6-5	NA	TRBJ1-2	TRBD1	CASSFDRERGYTF	TGTGCCAGCAGTTTCGACAGGGAACGAGGCTACACCTTC
TRBV5-4	NA	TRBJ2-1	TRBD1	CASSLPDRDSYNEQFF	TGTGCCAGCAGCCTCCCCGACAGGGACTCCTACAATGAGCAGTTCTTC
TRBV27	NA	TRBJ2-1	NA	CASSLMLGSYNEQFF	TGTGCCAGCAGTTTGATGCTCGGGTCCTACAATGAGCAGTTCTTC
TRBV15	NA	TRBJ2-2	NA	CATSRDSGEAQPGELFF	TGTGCCACCAGCAGAGATTCAGGGGAAGCCCAACCTGGGGAGCTGTTTTTT
TRBV6-6	once	TRBJ1-1	NA	CASSYVPNTEAFF	TGTGCCAGCAGTTACGTCCCAAACACTGAAGCTTTCTTT
TRBV30	NA	TRBJ2-2	NA	CAWSVLGSGLTGELFF	TGTGCCTGGAGTGTACTGGGTAGCGGACTCACCGGGGAGCTGTTTTTT
TRBV19	NA	TRBJ2-6	NA	CASSLGQHIGSGANVLTF	TGTGCCAGTTCCCTCGGACAGCATATCGGCTCTGGGGCCAACGTCCTGACTTTC
TRBV7-8	NA	TRBJ2-3	NA	CASSLASRGPTDTQYF	TGTGCCAGCAGCTTAGCGTCCAGGGGACCCACAGATACGCAGTATTTT
TRBV7-6	NA	TRBJ2-5	TRBD2	CASSSGLAPQPETQYF	TGTGCCAGCAGCTCAGGACTAGCGCCCCAGCCAGAGACCCAGTACTTC
TRBV5-1	NA	TRBJ2-6	TRBD1	CASSLHRGRTLTPGANVLTF	TGCGCCAGCAGCTTGCACAGGGGGCGAACCCTTACCCCTGGGGCCAACGTCCTGACTTTC
TRBV5-1	NA	TRBJ1-2	TRBD1	CASSLRQGANYGYTF	TGCGCCAGCAGCTTGAGGCAGGGGGCGAACTATGGCTACACCTTC
TRBV7-3	NA	TRBJ2-1	TRBD1	CASSSRQGASDEQFF	TGTGCCAGCAGCTCGCGACAGGGGGCCAGCGATGAGCAGTTCTTC
TRBV6-5	few	TRBJ1-5	NA	CASSYSSTRTRPQHF	TGTGCCAGCAGTTACTCGAGTACGCGCACTCGGCCCCAGCATTTT
TRBV7-9	NA	TRBJ2-2	TRBD1	CASSEPDRVVTGELFF	TGTGCCAGCAGCGAACCCGACAGGGTGGTCACCGGGGAGCTGTTTTTT
TRBV5-4	NA	TRBJ2-7	NA	CASSPPGSAYEQYF	TGTGCCAGCAGCCCCCCGGGGTCCGCCTACGAGCAGTACTTC